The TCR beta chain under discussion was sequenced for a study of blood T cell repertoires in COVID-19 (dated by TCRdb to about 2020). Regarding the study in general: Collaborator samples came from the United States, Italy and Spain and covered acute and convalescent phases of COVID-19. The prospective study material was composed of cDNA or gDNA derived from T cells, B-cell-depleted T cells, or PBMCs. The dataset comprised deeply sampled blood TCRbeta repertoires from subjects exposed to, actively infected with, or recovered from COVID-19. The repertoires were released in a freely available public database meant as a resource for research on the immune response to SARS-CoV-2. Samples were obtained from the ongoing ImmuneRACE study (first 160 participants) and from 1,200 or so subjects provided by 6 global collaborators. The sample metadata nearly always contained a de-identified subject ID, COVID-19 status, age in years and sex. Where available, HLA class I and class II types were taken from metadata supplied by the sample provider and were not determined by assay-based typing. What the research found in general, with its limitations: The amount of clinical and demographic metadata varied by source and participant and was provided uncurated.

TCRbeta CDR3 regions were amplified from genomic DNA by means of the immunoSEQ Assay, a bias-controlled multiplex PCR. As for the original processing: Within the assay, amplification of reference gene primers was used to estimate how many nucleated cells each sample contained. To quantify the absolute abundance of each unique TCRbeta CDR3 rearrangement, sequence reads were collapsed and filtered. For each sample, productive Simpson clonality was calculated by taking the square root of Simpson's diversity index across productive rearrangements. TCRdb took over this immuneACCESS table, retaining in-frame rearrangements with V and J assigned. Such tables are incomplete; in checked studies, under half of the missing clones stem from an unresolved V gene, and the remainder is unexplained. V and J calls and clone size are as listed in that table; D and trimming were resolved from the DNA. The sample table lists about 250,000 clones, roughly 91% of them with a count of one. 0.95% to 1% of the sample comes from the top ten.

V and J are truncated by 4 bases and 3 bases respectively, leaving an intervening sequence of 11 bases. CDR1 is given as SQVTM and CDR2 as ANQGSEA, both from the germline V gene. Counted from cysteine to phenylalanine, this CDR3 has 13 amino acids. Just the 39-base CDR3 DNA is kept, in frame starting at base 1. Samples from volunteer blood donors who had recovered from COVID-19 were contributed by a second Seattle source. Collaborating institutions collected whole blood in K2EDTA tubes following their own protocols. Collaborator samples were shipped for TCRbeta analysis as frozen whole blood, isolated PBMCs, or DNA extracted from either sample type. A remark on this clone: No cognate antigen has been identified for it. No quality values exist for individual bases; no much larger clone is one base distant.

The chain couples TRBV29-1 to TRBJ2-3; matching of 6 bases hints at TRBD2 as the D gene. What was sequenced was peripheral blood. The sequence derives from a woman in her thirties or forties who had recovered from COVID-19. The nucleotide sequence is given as TGCAGCGTTGTGGGGGGTCCAACAGATACGCAGTATTTT. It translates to CSVVGGPTDTQYF.